This T cell receptor (beta chain) comes out of a study of cytomegalovirus exposure and HLA in healthy donors. PCR primers comprised 60 Vbeta and 13 Jbeta primers. Measured with immunoSEQ multiplex PCR; TCRdb has only the in-frame clones, and not every one. The sample lists 130,000 to 150,000 clones, approximately 73% seen once, with about 15% in the top ten. Trimming removed 6 bases from V and 2 bases from J, with 8 bases in between. The CDR3 runs 13 residues. Germline CDR1 is MNHNY and CDR2 is SVGAGI (reference sequence). The source is a human donor in good health. Specimen: PBMCs. The chain uses TRBV6-6 and TRBJ2-1, with D possibly matching TRBD2 (5 bases). As DNA, the CDR3 is TGTGCCAGCAGCCGGACTGCCTACAATGAGCAGTTCTTC. Its translation is CASSRTAYNEQFF.